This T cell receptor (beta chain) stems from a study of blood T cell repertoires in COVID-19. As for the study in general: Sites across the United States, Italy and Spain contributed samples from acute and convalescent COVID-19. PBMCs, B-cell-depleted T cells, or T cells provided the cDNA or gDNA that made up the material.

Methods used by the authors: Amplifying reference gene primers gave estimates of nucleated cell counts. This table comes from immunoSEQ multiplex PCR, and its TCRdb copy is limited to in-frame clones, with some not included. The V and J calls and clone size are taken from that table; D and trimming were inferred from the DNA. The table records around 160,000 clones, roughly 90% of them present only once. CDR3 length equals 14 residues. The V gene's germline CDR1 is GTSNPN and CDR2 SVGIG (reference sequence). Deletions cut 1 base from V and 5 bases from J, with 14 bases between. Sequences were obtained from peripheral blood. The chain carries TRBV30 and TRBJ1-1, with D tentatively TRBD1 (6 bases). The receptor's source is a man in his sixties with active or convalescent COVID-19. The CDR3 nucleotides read TGTGCCTGGAGTGCGAACAGGGTACGGACTGAAGCTTTCTTT. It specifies CAWSANRVRTEAFF.